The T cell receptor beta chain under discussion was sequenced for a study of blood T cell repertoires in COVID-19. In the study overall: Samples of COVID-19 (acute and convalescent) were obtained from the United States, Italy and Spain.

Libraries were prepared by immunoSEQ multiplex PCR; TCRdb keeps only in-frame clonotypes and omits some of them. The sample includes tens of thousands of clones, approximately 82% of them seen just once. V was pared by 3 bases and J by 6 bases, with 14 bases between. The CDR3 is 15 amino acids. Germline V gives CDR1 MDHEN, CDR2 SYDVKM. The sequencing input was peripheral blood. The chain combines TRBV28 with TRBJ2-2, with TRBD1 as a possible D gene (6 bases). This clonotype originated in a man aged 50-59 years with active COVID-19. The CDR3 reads CASSFPRDTSGELFF. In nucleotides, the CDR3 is TGTGCCAGCAGTTTCCCGAGGGACACATCCGGGGAGCTGTTTTTT.